The present T cell receptor (beta chain) was sequenced within a study of T cell repertoires in cytomegalovirus infection (dated by TCRdb to the late 2010s). General notes on the study: Because public TCR beta signatures pointed to carriage of CMV infection together with the matching HLA type, the HLA type of each donor mattered for the analysis. What the work shows at the level of the full study, not this receptor alone: The ex vivo response was dominated by HLA-C-restricted CMV-specific TCR beta clonotypes, which also provided the single most frequent clonotype in two of eight donors. In both this cohort and an independent roughly 350-donor cohort, the cumulative frequency of public TCR beta family members distinguished carriers of CMV infection plus the relevant HLA type.

This clonotype was counted between two and nine times. Its antigen is currently not known. The input lacks base qualities; no much larger clone sits a single base away. Reads for this sample came from an Illumina HiSeq 1500. TCRdb itself trimmed the public reads at Q25 with fastp, ran MiXCR and retained productive beta chains. Rows with one shared CDR3 protein collapse into an entry with the most common genes and DNA. For this sample there are approximately 180,000 distinct CDR3 sequences; roughly 20% appear just once. The ten largest account for under 3.5% of the sample. The CDR3, from cysteine to phenylalanine, totals 15 residues. Only the CDR3 DNA is retained, 45 bases long and in frame from the first base. Trimming accounts for 2 bases at V and 9 bases at J, while the number of junction bases matched to no gene is 8. CDR1 and CDR2 were assigned from the germline V gene as SGHDN and FVKESK.

The source is a human donor in good health (CMV status not recorded). Some clones in this sample may be carry-over from other donors' samples. The chain employs TRBV14 and TRBJ2-1; the central 9 bases match TRBD1. The specimen sequenced was PBMCs. The DNA is as follows: TGTGCCAGCAGCCAACGGGACAGGGTTGTCGGTGAGCAGTTCTTC. Translated, it gives CASSQRDRVVGEQFF. The CDR3, completed at both ends by the reference TRBV14 and TRBJ2-1 genes, gives the full variable domain EAGVTQFPSHSVIEKGQTVTLRCDPISGHDNLYWYRRVMGKEIKFLLHFVKESKQDESGMPNNRFLAERTGGTYSTLKVQPAELEDSGVYFCASSQRDRVVGEQFFGPGTRLTVL.